This is a list of T cell receptor beta chains from one sample in a study of graft-versus-host responses after intestinal transplantation. The table came from immunoSEQ multiplex PCR; TCRdb's copy has only in-frame clones and leaves some out. This table has some 66,000 clones, under 90% appearing once. The specimen was ileum tissue, collected more than 350 days after transplant. The receptors were sampled from a human patient who received an intestinal transplant, so some T cells may come from the graft donor. The CDR3 runs from the conserved cysteine through the conserved F or W. The order of the fields is CDR3 length, V gene, J gene, clone size, D gene, CDR3 DNA, CDR3 protein. A D gene is named only where the DNA matches it firmly. The size field is filled for only some rows; it gives once, few, many or a size class.

len: 15
v_gene: TRBV7-3
j_gene: TRBJ2-6
abundance: NA
d_gene: NA
CDR3nt: TGTGCCAGCAGCTCGTGGGCGCATGGGGCCAACGTCCTGACTTTC
CDR3aa: CASSSWAHGANVLTF

len: 15
v_gene: TRBV2
j_gene: TRBJ2-1
abundance: once
d_gene: TRBD2
CDR3nt: TGTGCCAGCAGTGAGGTAGCGGGGGCCTTTAATGAGCAGTTCTTC
CDR3aa: CASSEVAGAFNEQFF

len: 15
v_gene: TRBV27
j_gene: TRBJ2-2
abundance: NA
d_gene: NA
CDR3nt: TGTGCCAGCAGTTTTCTCGGTAGCCCGGCCGGGGAGCTGTTTTTT
CDR3aa: CASSFLGSPAGELFF

len: 14
v_gene: TRBV6-5
j_gene: TRBJ1-2
abundance: once
d_gene: NA
CDR3nt: TGTGCCAGCAGTTACTCAAGGGGGTCAGGCGGCTACACCTTC
CDR3aa: CASSYSRGSGGYTF

len: 10
v_gene: TRBV20-1
j_gene: TRBJ1-1
abundance: NA
d_gene: NA
CDR3nt: TGCAGTTCCGGAGCCACTGAAGCTTTCTTT
CDR3aa: CSSGATEAFF

len: 13
v_gene: TRBV11-2
j_gene: TRBJ1-6
abundance: once
d_gene: NA
CDR3nt: TGTGCCAGCAGCTTAATTGAAGATTCACCCCTCCACTTT
CDR3aa: CASSLIEDSPLHF

len: 8
v_gene: TRBV19
j_gene: TRBJ2-7
abundance: NA
d_gene: NA
CDR3nt: TGTGGGGGCGACGAGCAGTACTTC
CDR3aa: CGGDEQYF

len: 16
v_gene: TRBV6-1
j_gene: TRBJ1-1
abundance: once
d_gene: NA
CDR3nt: TGTGCCAGCAGTGAAGCGCTTCGTGGGGGGCCTCCTGAAGCTTTCTTT
CDR3aa: CASSEALRGGPPEAFF

len: 15
v_gene: TRBV29-1
j_gene: TRBJ2-3
abundance: NA
d_gene: TRBD2
CDR3nt: TGCAGCGTCAGTGCGGGACTACGAGGCACAGATACGCAGTATTTT
CDR3aa: CSVSAGLRGTDTQYF

len: 12
v_gene: TRBV27
j_gene: TRBJ2-7
abundance: NA
d_gene: NA
CDR3nt: TGTGCCAGCAGCTTGATGGGCGGCGAGCAGTACTTC
CDR3aa: CASSLMGGEQYF

len: 16
v_gene: TRBV4-1
j_gene: TRBJ2-7
abundance: NA
d_gene: TRBD2
CDR3nt: TGCGCCAGCAGCCATCCCGAGGGGCTAGCGGGAGACGAGCAGTACTTC
CDR3aa: CASSHPEGLAGDEQYF

len: 12
v_gene: TRBV13
j_gene: TRBJ1-2
abundance: NA
d_gene: NA
CDR3nt: TGTGCCAGCAGCTTACGGGGGAATGGCTACACCTTC
CDR3aa: CASSLRGNGYTF

len: 15
v_gene: TRBV11-3
j_gene: TRBJ2-7
abundance: NA
d_gene: NA
CDR3nt: TGTGCCAGCAGCTTAGGAGGCTCCCTCTCCTACGAGCAGTACTTC
CDR3aa: CASSLGGSLSYEQYF

len: 14
v_gene: TRBV2
j_gene: TRBJ1-6
abundance: NA
d_gene: TRBD1
CDR3nt: TGTGCCAGCAGTGGGACAGGGTACCGCTCACCCCTCCACTTT
CDR3aa: CASSGTGYRSPLHF

len: 19
v_gene: TRBV10-3
j_gene: TRBJ1-6
abundance: NA
d_gene: NA
CDR3nt: TGTGCCATCAGTGAGTCCAACGTCCTGGTGGGGTCCTATAATTCACCCCTCCACTTT
CDR3aa: CAISESNVLVGSYNSPLHF

len: 13
v_gene: TRBV28
j_gene: TRBJ2-7
abundance: NA
d_gene: NA
CDR3nt: TGTGCCAGCATCCGGGCCCAGCCCTACGAGCAGTACTTC
CDR3aa: CASIRAQPYEQYF

len: 16
v_gene: TRBV7-8
j_gene: TRBJ2-1
abundance: NA
d_gene: TRBD2
CDR3nt: TGTGCCAGCAGCTTAGGGGGCGGGAGGGCCTGGAATGAGCAGTTCTTC
CDR3aa: CASSLGGGRAWNEQFF

len: 12
v_gene: TRBV6-5
j_gene: TRBJ1-2
abundance: NA
d_gene: NA
CDR3nt: TGTGCCAGCAGGTACTCCCTGGAGGGCTACACCTTC
CDR3aa: CASRYSLEGYTF

len: 14
v_gene: TRBV19
j_gene: TRBJ1-4
abundance: NA
d_gene: NA
CDR3nt: TGTGCCAGTAGTATCCATGAGGCAGACGAAAAACTGTTTTTT
CDR3aa: CASSIHEADEKLFF

len: 13
v_gene: TRBV11-2
j_gene: TRBJ2-3
abundance: NA
d_gene: NA
CDR3nt: TGTGCCAGCAGCTTATTAAGCACAGATACGCAGTATTTT
CDR3aa: CASSLLSTDTQYF

len: 15
v_gene: TRBV10-3
j_gene: TRBJ2-1
abundance: NA
d_gene: NA
CDR3nt: TGTGCCATCAGCGTCGAGCTAGTAGGAGACAATGAGCAGTTCTTC
CDR3aa: CAISVELVGDNEQFF

len: 15
v_gene: TRBV4-1
j_gene: TRBJ2-7
abundance: NA
d_gene: TRBD2
CDR3nt: TGCGCCAGCAGCCAAGTAAGCGGGAGGGCCTACGAGCAGTACTTC
CDR3aa: CASSQVSGRAYEQYF

len: 12
v_gene: TRBV2
j_gene: TRBJ1-2
abundance: NA
d_gene: NA
CDR3nt: TGTGCCAGCGCGCCCAGGAACTATGGCTACACCTTC
CDR3aa: CASAPRNYGYTF

len: 14
v_gene: TRBV28
j_gene: TRBJ2-7
abundance: NA
d_gene: TRBD2
CDR3nt: TGTGCCAGCAGTATCCGACTAGCGTCCTACGAGCAGTACTTC
CDR3aa: CASSIRLASYEQYF

len: 13
v_gene: TRBV12-5
j_gene: TRBJ1-1
abundance: NA
d_gene: NA
CDR3nt: TGTGCTAGTGGTTTGACAGGGTACACTGAAGCTTTCTTT
CDR3aa: CASGLTGYTEAFF

len: 19
v_gene: TRBV5-4
j_gene: TRBJ1-5
abundance: NA
d_gene: TRBD1
CDR3nt: TGTGCCAGCAGCATATCCGGGACAGGGTATCCATATAGCAATCAGCCCCAGCATTTT
CDR3aa: CASSISGTGYPYSNQPQHF

len: 16
v_gene: TRBV5-1
j_gene: TRBJ2-7
abundance: NA
d_gene: NA
CDR3nt: TGCGCCAGCAGCTCAAGCTCCCGGGACAAGCCCTACGAGCAGTACTTC
CDR3aa: CASSSSSRDKPYEQYF

len: 15
v_gene: TRBV6-5
j_gene: TRBJ2-7
abundance: NA
d_gene: TRBD1
CDR3nt: TGTGCCAGCAGTATCGGACAGGGGGCAGCCTACGAGCAGTACTTT
CDR3aa: CASSIGQGAAYEQYF

len: 16
v_gene: TRBV11-2
j_gene: TRBJ1-1
abundance: NA
d_gene: TRBD1
CDR3nt: TGTGCCAGCAGCCTAACAGGGGGCTCATTGAACACTGAAGCTTTCTTT
CDR3aa: CASSLTGGSLNTEAFF

len: 15
v_gene: TRBV4-1
j_gene: TRBJ1-3
abundance: few
d_gene: NA
CDR3nt: TGCGCCAGCAGCCGCATACAGCACTCTGGAAACACCATATATTTT
CDR3aa: CASSRIQHSGNTIYF

len: 15
v_gene: TRBV6-5
j_gene: TRBJ1-1
abundance: NA
d_gene: TRBD1
CDR3nt: TGTGCCAGCAGTTACCCCGGACAGGGTAGGACTGAAGCTTTCTTT
CDR3aa: CASSYPGQGRTEAFF

len: 11
v_gene: TRBV28
j_gene: TRBJ1-1
abundance: NA
d_gene: NA
CDR3nt: TGTGCCAGCAGTTTGCAGGGGGAAGCTTTCTTT
CDR3aa: CASSLQGEAFF

len: 15
v_gene: TRBV5-1
j_gene: TRBJ2-5
abundance: NA
d_gene: TRBD2
CDR3nt: TGCGCCAGCAGCTTGCCTAGCGGAGATAAAGAGACCCAGTACTTC
CDR3aa: CASSLPSGDKETQYF

len: 15
v_gene: TRBV18
j_gene: TRBJ2-7
abundance: NA
d_gene: NA
CDR3nt: TGTGCCAGCTCACCCCCGAGGAGAGGTTCCTACGAGCAGTACTTC
CDR3aa: CASSPPRRGSYEQYF

len: 13
v_gene: TRBV2
j_gene: TRBJ1-2
abundance: NA
d_gene: TRBD1
CDR3nt: TGTGCCAGCGTCCGGGACAGCCACTATGGCTACACCTTC
CDR3aa: CASVRDSHYGYTF

len: 15
v_gene: TRBV2
j_gene: TRBJ2-7
abundance: NA
d_gene: TRBD1
CDR3nt: TGTGCCAGCAGTGCCACCGGGACAGGGACCTACGAGCAGTACTTC
CDR3aa: CASSATGTGTYEQYF

len: 15
v_gene: TRBV15
j_gene: TRBJ2-4
abundance: NA
d_gene: NA
CDR3nt: TGTGCCACCAGCGGCGGTGGGGTAGCCAAAAACATTCAGTACTTC
CDR3aa: CATSGGGVAKNIQYF

len: 17
v_gene: TRBV12-5
j_gene: TRBJ2-2
abundance: NA
d_gene: NA
CDR3nt: TGTGCTAGTGGTTTGGTCCTCAGGGGTGCGAACACCGGGGAGCTGTTTTTT
CDR3aa: CASGLVLRGANTGELFF

len: 15
v_gene: TRBV23-1
j_gene: TRBJ2-7
abundance: once
d_gene: TRBD2
CDR3nt: TGCGCCAGCAGTCGCCTACTAGCGGGATCCTACGAGCAGTACTTC
CDR3aa: CASSRLLAGSYEQYF

len: 17
v_gene: TRBV13
j_gene: TRBJ2-7
abundance: NA
d_gene: NA
CDR3nt: TGTGCCAGCACCCTTAGAGGGCGGACTCTCTTTTCCTACGAGCAGTACTTC
CDR3aa: CASTLRGRTLFSYEQYF

len: 13
v_gene: TRBV29-1
j_gene: TRBJ1-5
abundance: NA
d_gene: NA
CDR3nt: TGCAGCGTTGAAGTGACCCTCGGGTCGCCCCAGCATTTT
CDR3aa: CSVEVTLGSPQHF

len: 15
v_gene: TRBV12-5
j_gene: TRBJ2-5
abundance: NA
d_gene: TRBD2
CDR3nt: TGTGCTAGTGTGGCTCCGCGGGGGGTCCAAGAGACCCAGTACTTC
CDR3aa: CASVAPRGVQETQYF

len: 15
v_gene: TRBV29-1
j_gene: TRBJ2-7
abundance: once
d_gene: TRBD2
CDR3nt: TGCAGCGTTGCCCCTTCGACTAGCGGGAGCTACGAGCAGTACTTC
CDR3aa: CSVAPSTSGSYEQYF

len: 15
v_gene: TRBV7-9
j_gene: TRBJ2-1
abundance: NA
d_gene: NA
CDR3nt: TGTGCCAGCAGCTTTGCCTTGGGCCCCTACAATGAGCAGTTCTTC
CDR3aa: CASSFALGPYNEQFF

len: 14
v_gene: TRBV7-9
j_gene: TRBJ2-7
abundance: few
d_gene: NA
CDR3nt: TGTGCCAGCAGCTTAGATATGGGGGCCTACGAGCAGTACTTC
CDR3aa: CASSLDMGAYEQYF

len: 13
v_gene: TRBV4-1
j_gene: TRBJ2-7
abundance: NA
d_gene: NA
CDR3nt: TGCGCCAGCAGCCAAGAGGGGTCCTACGAGCAGTACTTC
CDR3aa: CASSQEGSYEQYF

len: 13
v_gene: TRBV7-2
j_gene: TRBJ2-7
abundance: NA
d_gene: NA
CDR3nt: TGTGCCAGCACCTTCGGGCCTGCCTACGAGCAGTACTTC
CDR3aa: CASTFGPAYEQYF

len: 16
v_gene: TRBV6-6
j_gene: TRBJ1-4
abundance: NA
d_gene: NA
CDR3nt: TGTGCCAGCAGTTCCCCGGGGGTCCCGGGCGGTGAAAAACTGTTTTTT
CDR3aa: CASSSPGVPGGEKLFF

len: 17
v_gene: TRBV13
j_gene: TRBJ2-3
abundance: NA
d_gene: NA
CDR3nt: TGTGCCAGCAGCTCCGTACAGGGACTCCCTAACACAGATACGCAGTATTTT
CDR3aa: CASSSVQGLPNTDTQYF

len: 11
v_gene: TRBV5-1
j_gene: TRBJ2-5
abundance: once
d_gene: NA
CDR3nt: TGCGCCAGCAGCTTAAAAGAGACCCAGTACTTC
CDR3aa: CASSLKETQYF

len: 17
v_gene: TRBV4-2
j_gene: TRBJ2-1
abundance: NA
d_gene: NA
CDR3nt: TGTGCCAGCAGCCAAGAGGGAGGTCTGGGGACCTACAATGAGCAGTTCTTC
CDR3aa: CASSQEGGLGTYNEQFF

len: 16
v_gene: TRBV29-1
j_gene: TRBJ1-1
abundance: NA
d_gene: NA
CDR3nt: TGCAGCGTTGAAGGAGCAGGGGTAATTCCGAACACTGAAGCTTTCTTT
CDR3aa: CSVEGAGVIPNTEAFF